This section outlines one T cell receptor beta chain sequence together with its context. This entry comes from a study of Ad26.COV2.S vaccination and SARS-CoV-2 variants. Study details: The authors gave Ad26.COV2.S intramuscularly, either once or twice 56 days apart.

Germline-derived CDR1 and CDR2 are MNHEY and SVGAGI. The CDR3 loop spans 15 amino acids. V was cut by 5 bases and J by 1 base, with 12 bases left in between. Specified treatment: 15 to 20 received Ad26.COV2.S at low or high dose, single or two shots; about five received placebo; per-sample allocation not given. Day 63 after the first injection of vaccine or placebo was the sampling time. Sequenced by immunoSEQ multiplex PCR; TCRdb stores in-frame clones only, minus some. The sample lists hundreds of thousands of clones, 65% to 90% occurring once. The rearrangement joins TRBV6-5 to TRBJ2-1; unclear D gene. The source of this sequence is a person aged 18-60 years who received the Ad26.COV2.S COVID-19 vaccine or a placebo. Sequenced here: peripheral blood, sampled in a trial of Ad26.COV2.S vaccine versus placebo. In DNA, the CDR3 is TGTGCCAGCAGTCATCGACCCGGTTCCTACAATGAGCAGTTCTTC. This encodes CASSHRPGSYNEQFF.